This T cell receptor (beta chain) came from a study of cytomegalovirus exposure and HLA in healthy donors. Study results and limitations: Testing in vitro showed a few CMV-associated chains specific for CMV antigens. Whilst most TCR sequences proved rare, a subset of public TCRs occurred across many donors. The study listed 164 cytomegalovirus-associated TCR beta chains.

CDR1 is MNHEY and CDR2 is SMNVEV in the germline V gene (reference sequence). J was trimmed by 4 bases and V by 2 bases; bases with no gene match: 4. The CDR3 runs to 15 residues. Sequencing used immunoSEQ multiplex PCR; TCRdb keeps in-frame clones, though not all of them. The sample lists about 73,000 clones; approximately 95% were seen once. Worth noting for this clone: The target antigen is unknown.

This receptor was obtained from a man aged 18 to 30 in good health and CMV-seronegative. The V and J genes are TRBV27 and TRBJ1-1; the match to TRBD1 covers 10 bases. Sample: PBMCs. The DNA of the CDR3 is TGTGCCAGCAGTTTAGGAGGGACAGGGGCCACTGAAGCTTTCTTT. Translated: CASSLGGTGATEAFF.